The next 26 T cell receptor beta chains were all read from a single sample in a study of T cells after yellow fever vaccination. One entry per CDR3 protein results from TCRdb running MiXCR on the 5' RACE reads. This sample has around 140,000 distinct CDR3 sequences; about 8% occur once, and the top ten carry roughly 0.73%. The sequencing used CD4+ T cells sorted from PBMCs, collected 5 days after the yellow fever booster vaccination. The receptor source for this set is a man aged 25-45 years who received the YFV17D yellow fever vaccine.

J is TRBJ2-3 and V is TRBV28, with 7 bases lining up with TRBD2. Looked up from germline, CDR1 is MDHEN and CDR2 is SYDVKM. The CDR3 consists of 13 residues. V gave up 5 bases and J gave up 10 bases; unmatched junction bases: 9. CDR3 sequence: CASSQPGLIAQYF. As DNA, the CDR3 is TGTGCCAGCAGTCAACCGGGACTAATTGCGCAGTATTTT.

There are many counts of this clonotype. The chain is built from TRBV14 and TRBJ2-4, with D unclear. The germline gives CDR1 SGHDN, CDR2 FVKESK. Trimming took 0 bases from V and 12 from J, leaving 6 bases between them. The CDR3 contains 11 residues. CDR3 sequence: CASSQEGNQYF. CDR3 bases: TGTGCCAGCAGCCAAGAAGGCAATCAGTACTTC.

The V and J genes are TRBV18 and TRBJ2-1, with D possibly being TRBD1 or TRBD2 (6 bases each). The CDR3 is 16 amino acids. CDR1 and CDR2 from the germline V gene are KGHSH and LQKENI. V lost 6 bases to trimming and J lost 3 bases, with 18 bases between them. The DNA for the CDR3 is TGTGCCAGCTCTGCCCTGGGGGCGGGACTCTACAATGAGCAGTTCTTC. Translated, it gives CASSALGAGLYNEQFF. The full variable domain, its missing parts supplied by reference TRBV18 and TRBJ2-1, is NAGVMQNPRHLVRRRGQEARLRCSPMKGHSHVYWYRQLPEEGLKFMVYLQKENIIDESGMPKERFSAEFPKEGPSILRIQQVVRGDSAAYFCASSALGAGLYNEQFFGPGTRLTVL.

This clonotype occurred many times. J is TRBJ2-6 and V is TRBV9; the D is unclear. Between the trimmed V and J ends, which lost 3 bases and 2 bases, there was a span of 9 bases. In germline, CDR1 is SGDLS, CDR2 YYNGEE. This CDR3 region has 15 residues. This CDR3 is CASSATRTGANVLTF. The CDR3 DNA is TGTGCCAGCAGCGCGACAAGAACTGGGGCCAACGTCCTGACTTTC.

A few counts support this clonotype. This sequence joins TRBV5-1 and TRBJ2-5; D gene unclear. V was shortened by 7 bases and J by 4 bases, with 8 bases between the two germline ends. The CDR3 has 11 amino acids. Germline loops: CDR1 SGHRS, CDR2 YFSETQ. DNA of the CDR3: TGCGCCAGCTTTGGTCGAGAGACCCAGTACTTC. This translates into CASFGRETQYF.

Ten or more counts support this clonotype. The V call is TRBV7-2, the J call TRBJ2-1; no firm D call. The CDR3 is 14 amino acids. V was clipped by 1 base and J by 2 bases, with 6 bases between them. CDR1 and CDR2 (germline): SGHTA, FQGNSA. The CDR3 DNA reads as TGTGCCAGCAGCTTAGGAGGAACCTACAATGAGCAGTTCTTC. This translates into CASSLGGTYNEQFF. The full variable domain, rest sourced from reference TRBV7-2 and TRBJ2-1, is GAGVSQSPSNKVTEKGKDVELRCDPISGHTALYWYRQSLGQGLEFLIYFQGNSAPDKSGLPSDRFSAERTGGSVSTLTIQRTQQEDSAVYLCASSLGGTYNEQFFGPGTRLTVL.

The chain combines TRBV6-2 or TRBV6-3 with TRBJ1-2; TRBD1 might be the D (6 bases). The CDR3 consists of 15 residues. In germline, CDR1 is MNHEY, CDR2 SVGEGT. V lost 3 bases to trimming and J lost 1 base, with 12 bases between them. CDR3 in DNA: TGTGCCAGCAGTTATCGTCAGGGGCTTAACTATGGCTACACCTTC. As protein: CASSYRQGLNYGYTF.

This clonotype was found many times. J is TRBJ1-1 and V is TRBV27; possible D gene TRBD1, 5 bases. The length of the CDR3 is 16 residues. Germline V CDR1 and CDR2: MNHEY, SMNVEV (reference sequence). Trimming left V 5 bases short and J 8 bases short, with 24 bases between. Here the CDR3 reads CASSPRDPGQFMEAFF. The CDR3 bases are TGTGCCAGCAGTCCACGGGACCCGGGCCAGTTTATGGAAGCTTTCTTT.

The table lists this clonotype with many counts. The chain recombines TRBV20-1 with TRBJ2-1, with 11 bases identical to TRBD2. V lost 1 base to trimming and J lost 0 bases; unmatched junction nucleotides: 11. This CDR3 has 19 amino acids. CDR1 DFQATT and CDR2 SNEGSKA come from the germline V gene (reference sequence). The CDR3: CSARVTSGNPRISYNEQFF. For the CDR3, the DNA is TGCAGTGCTAGAGTGACTAGCGGGAACCCTAGAATCTCCTACAATGAGCAGTTCTTC.

There are many counts of this clonotype. The V gene is TRBV20-1, the J gene TRBJ2-7; 10 bases align to TRBD1. Germline lookup yields CDR1 DFQATT and CDR2 SNEGSKA (reference sequence). There are 14 residues in the CDR3. The V and J ends lost 5 bases and 4 bases, in that order; junction bases with no gene match: 8. The CDR3 sequence is CSARRDRGIYEQYF. In DNA form, the CDR3 reads TGCAGTGCTCGAAGGGACAGGGGAATTTACGAGCAGTACTTC.

The V call is TRBV24-1, the J call TRBJ2-7; D remains ambiguous. The CDR3 is made up of 13 amino acids. V was cut by 4 bases and J by 5 bases, with 11 bases left in between. Germline CDR1 is KGHDR and CDR2 is SFDVKD. CDR3 bases: TGTGCCACCAGTGAGGGGAAAGGGCACGAGCAGTACTTC. Amino acid sequence: CATSEGKGHEQYF.

This clonotype came up once. J is TRBJ2-1 and V is TRBV5-5; 13 bases align to TRBD2. Looked up from germline, CDR1 is SGHKS and CDR2 is YYEKEE (reference sequence). V shed 4 bases, J shed 4 bases, and the junction held 5 bases outside the gene matches. The CDR3 runs 16 residues. The CDR3 sequence: CASSPGTSGNYNEQFF. The DNA of the CDR3 is TGTGCCAGCAGCCCAGGGACTAGCGGGAATTACAATGAGCAGTTCTTC.

This clonotype was counted many times. The chain uses TRBV21-1 and TRBJ2-7. TRBV21-1 is reported as a pseudogene. CDR3 length: 16 amino acids. The CDR3 DNA is TGTGCCAGCAGCAAAGAGTGTAATATAAACCCCTACGAGCAGTACTTC. Its protein is CASSKECNINPYEQYF.

This clonotype was recorded at least ten times. The rearrangement joins TRBV28 to TRBJ2-7; D not resolved. Trimming removed 2 bases at V and 0 bases at J, with 8 bases between. This CDR3 is 14 amino acids long. CDR1 and CDR2 (germline): MDHEN, SYDVKM. As DNA, the CDR3 is TGTGCCAGCAGTTTACCAACAGCCTCCTACGAGCAGTACTTC. As protein: CASSLPTASYEQYF. The complete variable domain, with remaining parts taken from reference TRBV28 and TRBJ2-7, reads DVKVTQSSRYLVKRTGEKVFLECVQDMDHENMFWYRQDPGLGLRLIYFSYDVKMKEKGDIPEGYSVSREKKERFSLILESASTNQTSMYLCASSLPTASYEQYFGPGTRLTVT.

At least ten counts were recorded for this clonotype. The chain combines TRBV5-1 with TRBJ1-5, with 9 bases matching TRBD1. This CDR3 is built from 15 residues. Trimming at V came to 0 bases and at J to 7 bases, leaving 5 bases not matched to a gene. Per the germline V gene, CDR1 is SGHRS and CDR2 is YFSETQ. CDR3 region: CASSLGTGVPQPQHF. The CDR3 nucleotides read TGCGCCAGCAGCTTGGGGACAGGGGTTCCGCAGCCCCAGCATTTT.

In this sample, this clonotype turned up many times. The J gene is TRBJ1-2, the V gene TRBV5-6; a possible D gene is TRBD1 (5 bases). Germline V gene data show CDR1 as SGHDT and CDR2 as YYEEEE. V lost 2 bases and J lost 6, with 8 bases in between. The CDR3 totals 12 residues. Here the CDR3 reads CASSLLDNGYTF. The CDR3 bases are TGTGCCAGCAGCTTATTGGACAATGGCTACACCTTC.

In this sample, this clonotype turned up a few times. The chain couples TRBV7-9 to TRBJ1-5, with D uncertain. The CDR3 length is 14 residues. V lost 4 bases and J lost 0, with 7 bases in between. CDR1 and CDR2 (germline): SEHNR, FQNEAQ (reference sequence). The CDR3: CASSSSGSNQPQHF. CDR3 bases: TGTGCCAGCAGCTCCTCAGGTAGCAATCAGCCCCAGCATTTT.

This clonotype was seen many times. This chain links TRBV7-9 with TRBJ2-2; 7 bases are a match to TRBD1. V shed 3 bases, J shed 6 bases, and the junction held 4 bases outside the gene matches. Germline V lookup: CDR1 SEHNR, CDR2 FQNEAQ (reference sequence). The CDR3 is made up of 14 amino acids. The CDR3 DNA reads as TGTGCCAGCAGCTTCGCAGGGGGTCCCGGGGAGCTGTTTTTT. Amino acids: CASSFAGGPGELFF.

This clonotype showed up many times. The V call is TRBV7-2, the J call TRBJ2-7, with D perhaps TRBD1 (6 bases). The CDR3 is 14 residues long. Trimming pared 5 bases from V and 0 bases from J, leaving 11 bases between. Germline CDR1 SGHTA, CDR2 FQGNSA. The CDR3 sequence is CASSPDRFSYEQYF. The CDR3 DNA sequence: TGTGCCAGCAGCCCGGACAGATTCTCCTACGAGCAGTACTTC.

In this sample, this clonotype turned up many times. V is TRBV9 and J is TRBJ2-7; 15 bases align to TRBD2. The V segment lost 4 bases and the J segment 7 bases; nucleotides outside the gene matches: 6. The germline V gene has CDR1 SGDLS and CDR2 YYNGEE. The CDR3 runs 15 residues. The CDR3 region has the DNA TGTGCCAGCAGCCGGACTAGCGGGAGGGCCGGAGAGCAGTACTTC. Translation gives CASSRTSGRAGEQYF.

Many counts were recorded for this clonotype. The V gene is TRBV12-3 or TRBV12-4, the J gene TRBJ2-5; D not certain. The CDR3 contains 12 residues. V lost 6 bases and J lost 7, with 12 bases in between. The CDR3 region is CASRETPGTQYF. CDR3 in DNA: TGTGCCAGCAGGGAGACCCCGGGGACCCAGTACTTC.

In its sample, this clonotype was seen many times. The chain is built from TRBV5-1 and TRBJ2-1; 10 bases are a match to TRBD1. Losses at the gene ends were 4 bases for V and 8 bases for J; bases not matched to a gene: 6. The CDR3 totals 14 residues. Per germline, CDR1 SGHRS and CDR2 YFSETQ. The CDR3 coding sequence is TGCGCCAGCAGCCCTGGGGACAGGGGATATGAGCAGTTCTTC. This encodes CASSPGDRGYEQFF.

This clonotype was detected many times. This chain joins TRBV12-3 or TRBV12-4 and TRBJ2-7, with D tentatively TRBD1 or TRBD2 (5 bases each). V lost 3 bases and J 6 bases, leaving 12 bases between the germline ends. CDR3 length equals 13 residues. As DNA, the CDR3 is TGTGCCAGCAGTTTGGGACGGCTCTCCGAGCAGTACTTC. Encoded protein: CASSLGRLSEQYF.

This clonotype was counted ten times or more. The chain links TRBV11-2 to TRBJ2-7, with D unresolved. Deletions cut 1 base from V and 0 bases from J, with 4 bases between. CDR1 and CDR2 from the germline V gene are SGHAT and FQNNGV. The CDR3 spans 13 residues. The DNA of the CDR3 is TGTGCCAGCAGCTTAGCCTCCTCCTACGAGCAGTACTTC. Residues: CASSLASSYEQYF.

This clonotype occurred many times. The gene calls are TRBV12-3 or TRBV12-4 and TRBJ2-1; TRBD2 aligns across 14 bases. Trimming removed 5 bases from V and 7 bases from J; junction bases left unmatched: 4. This CDR3 has 15 residues. CDR3 sequence (DNA): TGTGCCAGCAGTCCCAGACTAGCGGGAGGGAATGAGCAGTTCTTC. Amino acids: CASSPRLAGGNEQFF.

Many counts were recorded for this clonotype. The chain combines TRBV6-1 with TRBJ2-3; 10 positions agree with TRBD2. Germline V lookup: CDR1 MNHNS, CDR2 SASEGT. The ends lost 5 bases at V and 4 bases at J; junction bases unmatched: 3. This CDR3 is built from 14 residues. The CDR3 reads CASSPSGSSDTQYF. The CDR3 bases are TGTGCCAGCAGTCCTAGCGGGAGTTCAGATACGCAGTATTTT.